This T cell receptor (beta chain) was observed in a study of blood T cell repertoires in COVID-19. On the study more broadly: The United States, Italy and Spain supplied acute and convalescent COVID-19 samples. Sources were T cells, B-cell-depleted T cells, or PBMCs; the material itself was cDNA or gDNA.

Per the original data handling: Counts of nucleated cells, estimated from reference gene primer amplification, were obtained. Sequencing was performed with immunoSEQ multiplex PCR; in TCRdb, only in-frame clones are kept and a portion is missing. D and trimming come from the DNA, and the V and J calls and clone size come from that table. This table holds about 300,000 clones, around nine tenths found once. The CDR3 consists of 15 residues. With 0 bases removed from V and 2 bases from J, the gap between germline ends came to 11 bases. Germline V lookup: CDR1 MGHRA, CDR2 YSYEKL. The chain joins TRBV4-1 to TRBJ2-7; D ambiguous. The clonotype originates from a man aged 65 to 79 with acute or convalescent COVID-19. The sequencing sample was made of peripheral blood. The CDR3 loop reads CASSQDGRPPYEQYF. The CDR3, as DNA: TGCGCCAGCAGCCAAGATGGCAGGCCACCCTACGAGCAGTACTTC.